The 23 T cell receptor beta chains in this list originate from one sample, sequenced in a study of molecular identifiers for immune sequencing clone quantification (dated by TCRdb to 2017 to 2018). The library came from PCR. The instrument was a NextSeq 500. TCRdb reran the public reads through fastp at Q25 and MiXCR, keeping productive beta chains. Each entry is one CDR3 protein sequence, shown with its most common DNA and genes. This sample gives about 320,000 distinct CDR3 sequences in total; roughly 23% of them show up just once. The ten largest clones capture around 0.7% of the sample. The sample comprised naive CD8+ T cells from blood, with Jurkat cell RNA spiked in. The cell subset or site label on this specimen signifies: FACS-sorted CD8+CD4-CCR7+CD45RA+ naive T cells. These receptor sequences come from a human donor in good health. Some libraries in this study had Jurkat cell RNA spiked in.

This clonotype has a count of ten or more. V gene TRBV28 combines with J gene TRBJ2-7; 10 bases are a match to TRBD2. This CDR3 comprises 15 residues. Germline V gene lookup returns CDR1 MDHEN and CDR2 SYDVKM. J lost 2 bases, V lost 5 bases, and 6 bases had no gene match. CDR3 DNA sequence: TGTGCCAGCAGTCCTATAGCGGGAGGAACCTACGAGCAGTACTTC. It codes for CASSPIAGGTYEQYF. Together with reference TRBV28 and TRBJ2-7, the CDR3 gives the full variable domain: DVKVTQSSRYLVKRTGEKVFLECVQDMDHENMFWYRQDPGLGLRLIYFSYDVKMKEKGDIPEGYSVSREKKERFSLILESASTNQTSMYLCASSPIAGGTYEQYFGPGTRLTVT.

This clonotype has a count of ten or more. The gene calls are TRBV28 and TRBJ2-7, with TRBD2 matching over 8 bases. This CDR3 is built from 11 residues. CDR1 is MDHEN and CDR2 is SYDVKM in the germline V gene. V gave up 8 bases and J gave up 7 bases; unmatched junction bases: 4. Here the CDR3 DNA reads TGTGCCAGCGGCGGGGGGAATGAGCAGTACTTC. As protein: CASGGGNEQYF.

The chain carries TRBV13 and TRBJ2-3, with 7 bases matching TRBD2. This CDR3 has 16 amino acids. The germline V gene encodes CDR1 PRHDT and CDR2 FYEKMQ (reference sequence). Losses at the gene ends were 4 bases for V and 0 bases for J; bases not matched to a gene: 7. The CDR3 here is CASSSAGGRSTDTQYF. The CDR3 DNA reads TGTGCCAGCAGCTCCGCCGGCGGGAGAAGCACAGATACGCAGTATTTT.

This clonotype was observed a single time. A read error may account for a junction end that differs from germline. The chain uses TRBV29-1 and TRBJ2-3; maybe TRBD1 (5 bases). CDR3 length equals 12 residues. Germline CDR1 reads SQVTM; CDR2 reads ANQGSEA. CDR3 in amino acids: CSVEGGTDTQYF. In DNA, the CDR3 is TGCAGCGTTGAAGGGGGCACAGATACGCAATATTTT.

Worth noting for this clonotype: Relative to the germline gene, one junction end is altered; a read error may explain this. This chain's CDR3 is CASSLSAGTPAYEQHF. The CDR3 bases are TGTGCCAGCAGTTTATCGGCCGGGACTCCAGCCTACGAGCAGCACTTC. The chain combines TRBV27 with TRBJ2-7; possibly TRBD2 for D (6 bases). Germline V CDR1 and CDR2: MNHEY, SMNVEV (reference sequence). The CDR3 consists of 16 residues.

The chain has TRBV4-2 and TRBJ1-2; D is uncertain. The V gene's germline CDR1 is LGHNA and CDR2 YNFKEQ. The CDR3 covers 13 residues. Trimming left V 0 bases short and J 2 bases short, with 4 bases between. DNA for the CDR3: TGTGCCAGCAGCCAAGAACTGAACTATGGCTACACCTTC. Amino acids: CASSQELNYGYTF.

This clonotype was counted many times. J is TRBJ2-6 and V is TRBV7-2; D might be TRBD1 or TRBD2, each matching 5 bases. V lost 2 bases and J 1 base, leaving 9 bases between the germline ends. Germline values: CDR1 SGHTA, CDR2 FQGNSA. The CDR3 sequence is 16 residues long. The CDR3 nucleotides read TGTGCCAGCAGCTTACCAGGGAGTTCTGGGGCCAACGTCCTGACTTTC. This gives the protein CASSLPGSSGANVLTF.

Remarks on this clonotype: This may be a read error, as it is one base from a much larger clone. The chain employs TRBV5-1 and TRBJ1-1, with 8 bases fitting TRBD1. The CDR3 runs to 16 residues. Germline-derived CDR1 and CDR2 are SGHRS and YFSETQ. The CDR3 loop reads CASSVARQGSYTDAFF. In DNA form, the CDR3 reads TGCGCCAGCAGCGTCGCCCGACAGGGGTCATACACTGATGCTTTCTTT.

This clonotype was counted at least ten times. This chain uses TRBV20-1 with TRBJ2-7; TRBD2 aligns across 7 bases. CDR1 is DFQATT and CDR2 is SNEGSKA in the germline V gene (reference sequence). Trimming at V came to 5 bases and at J to 3 bases, leaving 7 bases not matched to a gene. This CDR3 region has 13 residues. CDR3 residues: CSAVGLADYEQYF. DNA of the CDR3: TGCAGTGCTGTAGGGCTAGCGGACTACGAGCAGTACTTC.

Comments on this clonotype: The germline gene is not matched at one end of the junction; a read error may be the cause. This rearrangement joins TRBV10-2 to TRBJ2-3, with 12 bases identical to TRBD2. The length of the CDR3 is 15 residues. Germline V gives CDR1 WSHSY, CDR2 SAAADI. The CDR3 protein is CDSRLAGGVLDTQYF. The CDR3, as DNA: TGCGACAGCAGGCTAGCGGGGGGGGTGCTGGATACGCAGTATTTT.

The chain carries TRBV6-2 or TRBV6-3 and TRBJ2-3, with no clear D. The CDR3 is made up of 14 amino acids. Looked up from germline, CDR1 is MNHEY and CDR2 is SVGEGT. V was shortened by 5 bases and J by 0 bases, with 9 bases between the two germline ends. CDR3 bases: TGTGCCAGCAGTCCTTTGGTTAGCACAGATACGCAGTATTTT. Translation: CASSPLVSTDTQYF.

This clonotype was counted many times. The CDR3 protein is CASSLGVSDPREQYF. In nucleotides, the CDR3 is TGTGCCAGCAGCTTGGGGGTATCCGATCCTCGCGAGCAGTACTTC. This chain links TRBV5-4 with TRBJ2-7; D not resolved. Germline V gene sequence: CDR1 SGHNT, CDR2 YYREEE (reference sequence). The ends were cut back, 0 bases at V and 6 bases at J, with 16 bases in the middle. The CDR3 sequence is 15 residues long. Supplemented by reference TRBV5-4 and TRBJ2-7, the full variable domain reads ETGVTQSPTHLIKTRGQQVTLRCSSQSGHNTVSWYQQALGQGPQFIFQYYREEENGRGNFPPRFSGLQFPNYSSELNVNALELDDSALYLCASSLGVSDPREQYFGPGTRLTVT.

The table lists this clonotype with many counts. The chain recombines TRBV28 with TRBJ1-3; D not certain. With 5 bases removed from V and 0 bases from J, the gap between germline ends came to 11 bases. This CDR3 spans 15 amino acids. The germline V gene has CDR1 MDHEN and CDR2 SYDVKM. The CDR3 reads CASSERRISGNTIYF. The CDR3 bases are TGTGCCAGCAGTGAGCGCAGGATCTCTGGAAACACCATATATTTT.

In DNA, the CDR3 is TGTGCCAGCAGCCACGACAGGGGAACGAGCTACGAGCAGTACTTC. This gives the protein CASSHDRGTSYEQYF. The chain recombines TRBV6-2 or TRBV6-3 with TRBJ2-7, with TRBD1 matching over 8 bases. J was trimmed by 3 bases and V by 6 bases; bases with no gene match: 10. Germline assignment: CDR1 MNHEY and CDR2 SVGEGT. CDR3 size: 15 residues.

This clonotype was seen many times. The V call is TRBV27, the J call TRBJ1-5; D is unresolved. The CDR3 sequence is 13 residues long. V was clipped by 8 bases and J by 0 bases, with 8 bases between them. Per the germline V gene, CDR1 is MNHEY and CDR2 is SMNVEV (reference sequence). CDR3 coding DNA: TGTGCCAGCGCCTACACTAGCAATCAGCCCCAGCATTTT. This gives the protein CASAYTSNQPQHF.

The genes are TRBV4-1 and TRBJ1-1, with 9 bases aligning to TRBD1. CDR1 is MGHRA and CDR2 is YSYEKL in the germline V gene. This CDR3 region has 15 residues. V dropped 4 bases and J dropped 3; count of bases not matched to a gene: 6. The CDR3 DNA reads TGCGCCAGCAGCCCAGCCGGGACAGGGTACACTGAAGCTTTCTTT. Protein sequence: CASSPAGTGYTEAFF.

For this clonotype: The junction and the germline gene differ at one end; a read error may be behind it. The CDR3 sequence is CASSTGGIAEASF. CDR3 DNA sequence: TGTGCCAGCAGTACAGGGGGCATAGCTGAAGCTTCCTTT. The chain joins TRBV27 to TRBJ1-1; TRBD1 matches 9 bases. Germline V gene sequence: CDR1 MNHEY, CDR2 SMNVEV (reference sequence). The CDR3 is 13 amino acids.

Worth noting for this clonotype: A much larger clone lies one base from this, so it may be a read error. The chain joins TRBV7-8 to TRBJ2-3, with D maybe TRBD2 (6 bases). Germline assignment: CDR1 SGHVS and CDR2 FQNEAQ. Trimming took 1 base from V and 0 from J, leaving 14 bases between them. The CDR3 covers 17 residues. CDR3 nucleotides: TGTGCCAGCAGCTTAGTGCCCGGAGGGACTAGCACAGATACGCAGTATTTT. Its translation is CASSLVPGGTSTDTQYF.

This clonotype came up a few times. The gene calls are TRBV15 and TRBJ2-7; 10 bases match TRBD1. Trimming at V came to 1 base and at J to 2 bases, leaving 5 bases not matched to a gene. From germline, CDR1 is LNHNV and CDR2 YYDKDF (reference sequence). The CDR3 has 16 amino acids. The CDR3 reads CATSRVGQGVPYEQYF. The CDR3 DNA is TGTGCCACCAGCAGAGTAGGACAGGGGGTTCCCTACGAGCAGTACTTC.

This clonotype was found many times. This chain joins TRBV13 and TRBJ2-3; D is undetermined. V was pared by 5 bases and J by 1 base, with 10 bases between. CDR3 length: 14 amino acids. The germline CDR1 and CDR2 sequences are PRHDT and FYEKMQ (reference sequence). CDR3 sequence: CASSNSPGTDTQYF. For the CDR3, the DNA is TGTGCCAGCAGCAATAGCCCCGGCACAGATACGCAGTATTTT.

The chain has TRBV7-3 and TRBJ2-5; tentatively, D is TRBD1 (6 bases). The CDR3 covers 15 residues. Trimming pared 5 bases from V and 2 bases from J, leaving 15 bases between. The germline CDR1 and CDR2 sequences are SGHTA and FQGTGA. The CDR3 DNA is TGTGCCAGCAGCCCCCTGGGGGCGGCTCAAGAGACCCAGTACTTC. Protein sequence: CASSPLGAAQETQYF.

This clonotype was seen ten or more times. The chain combines TRBV7-9 with TRBJ1-1, with D tentatively TRBD1 (5 bases). The V and J ends lost 5 bases and 10 bases respectively, with 20 bases between them. CDR1 and CDR2 (germline): SEHNR, FQNEAQ (reference sequence). The CDR3 runs 14 residues. The DNA of the CDR3 is TGTGCCAGCAGCCTCGGTCTCTCCCCTGGGGGAGCTTTCTTT. It is translated as CASSLGLSPGGAFF. The complete variable domain, with remaining parts taken from reference TRBV7-9 and TRBJ1-1, reads DTGVSQNPRHKITKRGQNVTFRCDPISEHNRLYWYRQTLGQGPEFLTYFQNEAQLEKSRLLSDRFSAERPKGSFSTLEIQRTEQGDSAMYLCASSLGLSPGGAFFGQGTRLTVV.

This clonotype was counted at least ten times. J is TRBJ2-3 and V is TRBV5-8, with 8 positions matching TRBD2. V lost 6 bases to trimming and J lost 8 bases; unmatched junction nucleotides: 14. CDR3 length: 15 amino acids. The germline V gene has CDR1 SGHTS and CDR2 YDEGEE. CDR3 sequence: CASTPSAGLAGTQYF. Written as DNA, the CDR3 is TGTGCCAGCACCCCGTCGGCCGGACTAGCCGGTACGCAGTATTTT.